This is a list of T cell receptor beta chains from one sample in a study of OX40 agonist ivuxolimab in advanced cancers. Some clones are missing from TCRdb's copy, which holds only in-frame ones; the method was immunoSEQ multiplex PCR. The sample comprises approximately 43,000 clones, around four fifths of which are singletons, and under 3.5% rests with the top ten. Here the sequenced sample was CD4+ or CD8+ T cells sorted from blood, taken in a trial of the OX40 agonist ivuxolimab. These receptors were taken from an adult with an advanced solid tumor such as melanoma, head and neck, liver or kidney cancer. CDR3s include the opening cysteine and the closing phenylalanine or tryptophan. Each record gives: V gene, D gene, clone size, J gene, CDR3 DNA, CDR3 protein. A D gene is named only where the DNA matches it firmly. The size field is filled for only some rows; it gives once, few, many or a size class.

V gene: TRBV28
D gene: .
clone size: .
J gene: TRBJ2-3
CDR3 DNA: TGTGCCAGCAGTTATGCTTTTGCAGATACGCAGTATTTT
CDR3 protein: CASSYAFADTQYF

V gene: TRBV9
D gene: .
clone size: .
J gene: TRBJ2-7
CDR3 DNA: TGTGCCAGCAGCCTAGACACCTCCTACGAGCAGTACTTC
CDR3 protein: CASSLDTSYEQYF

V gene: TRBV6-6
D gene: .
clone size: .
J gene: TRBJ1-5
CDR3 DNA: TGTGCCAGCAGGCCGACAGGATCCTATAGCAATCAGCCCCAGCATTTT
CDR3 protein: CASRPTGSYSNQPQHF

V gene: TRBV7-9
D gene: TRBD1
clone size: .
J gene: TRBJ1-2
CDR3 DNA: TGTGCCAGCAGCTTAGCGGGGACAGGGTATGGCTACACCTTC
CDR3 protein: CASSLAGTGYGYTF

V gene: TRBV29-1
D gene: .
clone size: .
J gene: TRBJ2-5
CDR3 DNA: TGCAGCGTTGTTGGGAGAAAAGAGACCCAGTACTTC
CDR3 protein: CSVVGRKETQYF

V gene: TRBV11-3
D gene: .
clone size: once
J gene: TRBJ1-1
CDR3 DNA: TGTGCCAGCAAACCGGGACAATCGAACACTGAAGCTTTCTTT
CDR3 protein: CASKPGQSNTEAFF

V gene: TRBV20-1
D gene: TRBD2
clone size: .
J gene: TRBJ2-1
CDR3 DNA: TGCGGGGTAGCGGGATACAATGAGCAGTTCTTC
CDR3 protein: CGVAGYNEQFF

V gene: TRBV7-9
D gene: TRBD2
clone size: .
J gene: TRBJ2-1
CDR3 DNA: TGTGCCAGCAGCCCTGGTGGGGTTCTAGCGGGAGATGTCTACAATGAGCAGTTCTTC
CDR3 protein: CASSPGGVLAGDVYNEQFF

V gene: TRBV7-8
D gene: .
clone size: .
J gene: TRBJ2-6
CDR3 DNA: TGTGCCAGCAGCTTAGCGGGGGGTACTCCCTCTGGGGCCAACGTCCTGACTTTC
CDR3 protein: CASSLAGGTPSGANVLTF

V gene: TRBV6-5
D gene: .
clone size: .
J gene: TRBJ1-2
CDR3 DNA: TGTGCCAGCAGTTACGGGGAGGGGGAGGGGGGCTACACCTTC
CDR3 protein: CASSYGEGEGGYTF

V gene: TRBV23-1
D gene: TRBD1
clone size: .
J gene: TRBJ2-7
CDR3 DNA: TGCGCCAGCCAACAGTGGACAGGGGTCGAGCAGTACTTC
CDR3 protein: CASQQWTGVEQYF